This T cell receptor (beta chain) was profiled in a study of CD8 T cells in Susac syndrome. RNA totalling about 0.5 to 1 ug underwent reverse transcription with random hexamers. TCRdb redid the calling of the immunoSEQ multiplex PCR reads with MiXCR, one entry per CDR3 protein. The sample yields about 110,000 distinct CDR3 sequences, approximately 94% seen once. Unmatched junction bases numbered 5, after V lost 2 bases and J lost 6 bases. The CDR3 runs to 14 residues. Germline lookup yields CDR1 SGHTA and CDR2 FQGTGA. The genes are TRBV7-3 and TRBJ2-7; 9 bases are a match to TRBD2. The clonotype originates from a human donor with Susac syndrome. The sample consisted of CD8+ T cells from PBMCs. The DNA for the CDR3 is TGTGCCAGCAGCTTATTGGCTAGCGGGACCGAGCAGTACTTC. This codes for CASSLLASGTEQYF.